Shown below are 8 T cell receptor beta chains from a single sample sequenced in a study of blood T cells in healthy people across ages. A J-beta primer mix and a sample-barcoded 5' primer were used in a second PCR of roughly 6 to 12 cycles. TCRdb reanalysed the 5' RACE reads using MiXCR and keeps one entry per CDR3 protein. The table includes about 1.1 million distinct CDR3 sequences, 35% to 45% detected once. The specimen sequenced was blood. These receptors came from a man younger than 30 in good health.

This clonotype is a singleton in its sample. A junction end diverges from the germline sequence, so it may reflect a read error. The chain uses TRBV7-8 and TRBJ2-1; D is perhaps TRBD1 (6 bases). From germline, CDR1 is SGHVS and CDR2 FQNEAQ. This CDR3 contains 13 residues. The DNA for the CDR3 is TGTACCAGCAGCCTTCAGGGGCCCAATGAGCAGTTCTTC. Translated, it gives CTSSLQGPNEQFF. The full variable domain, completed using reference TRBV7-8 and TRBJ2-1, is GAGVSQSPRYKVAKRGQDVALRCDPISGHVSLFWYQQALGQGPEFLTYFQNEAQLDKSGLPSDRFFAERPEGSVSTLKIQRTQQEDSAVYLCTSSLQGPNEQFFGPGTRLTVL.

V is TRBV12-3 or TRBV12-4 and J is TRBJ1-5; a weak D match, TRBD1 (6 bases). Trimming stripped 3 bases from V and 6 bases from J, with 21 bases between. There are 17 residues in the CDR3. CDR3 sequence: CASSFSAGTTPGQPQHF. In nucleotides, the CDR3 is TGTGCCAGCAGTTTCTCGGCCGGGACAACCCCGGGTCAGCCCCAGCATTTT.

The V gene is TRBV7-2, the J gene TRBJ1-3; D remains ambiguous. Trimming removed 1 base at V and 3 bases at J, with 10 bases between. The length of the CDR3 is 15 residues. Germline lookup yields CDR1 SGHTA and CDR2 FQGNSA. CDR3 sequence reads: CASSLGSTLGNTIYF. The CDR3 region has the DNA TGTGCCAGCAGCTTAGGGTCGACCCTTGGAAACACCATATATTTT.

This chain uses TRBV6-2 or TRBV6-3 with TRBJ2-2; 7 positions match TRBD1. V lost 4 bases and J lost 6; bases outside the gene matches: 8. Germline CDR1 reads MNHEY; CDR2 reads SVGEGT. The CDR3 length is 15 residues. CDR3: CASSSTLTGPGELFF. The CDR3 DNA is TGTGCCAGCAGTTCGACCCTGACAGGGCCCGGGGAGCTGTTTTTT.

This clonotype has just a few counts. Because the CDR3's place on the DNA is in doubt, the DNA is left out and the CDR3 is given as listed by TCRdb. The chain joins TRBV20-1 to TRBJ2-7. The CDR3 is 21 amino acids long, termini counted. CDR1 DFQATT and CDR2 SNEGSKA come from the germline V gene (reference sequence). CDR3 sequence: CSARASTPTSSTSWWGYEQYF.

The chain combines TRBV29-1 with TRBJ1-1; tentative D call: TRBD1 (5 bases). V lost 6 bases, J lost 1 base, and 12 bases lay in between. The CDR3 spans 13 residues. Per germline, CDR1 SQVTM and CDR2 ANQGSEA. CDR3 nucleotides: TGCAGCGTGGCCCTAGGGGCGAACACTGAAGCTTTCTTT. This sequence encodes CSVALGANTEAFF.

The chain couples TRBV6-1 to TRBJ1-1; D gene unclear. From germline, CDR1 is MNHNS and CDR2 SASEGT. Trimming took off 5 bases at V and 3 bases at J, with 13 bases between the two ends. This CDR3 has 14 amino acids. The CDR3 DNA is TGTGCCAGCAGTTCACCCTACTGGGACACTGAAGCTTTCTTT. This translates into CASSSPYWDTEAFF.

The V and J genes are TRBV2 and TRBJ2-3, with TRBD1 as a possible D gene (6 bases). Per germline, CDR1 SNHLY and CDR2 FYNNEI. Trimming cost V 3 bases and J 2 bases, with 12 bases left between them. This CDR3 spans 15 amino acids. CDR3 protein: CASSDPGAPTDTQYF. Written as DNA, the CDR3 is TGTGCCAGCAGTGACCCAGGGGCTCCCACAGATACGCAGTATTTT.